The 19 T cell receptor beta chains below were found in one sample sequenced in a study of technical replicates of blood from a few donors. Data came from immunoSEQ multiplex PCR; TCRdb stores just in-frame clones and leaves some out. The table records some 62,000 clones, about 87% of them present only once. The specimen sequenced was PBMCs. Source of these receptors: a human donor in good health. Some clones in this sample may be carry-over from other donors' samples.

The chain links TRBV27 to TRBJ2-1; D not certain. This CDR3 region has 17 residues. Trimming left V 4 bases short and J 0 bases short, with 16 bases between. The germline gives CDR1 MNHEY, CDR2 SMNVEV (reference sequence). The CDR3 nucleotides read TGTGCCAGCAGTTCCCGAGAGCGTCTCCACTCCTACAATGAGCAGTTCTTC. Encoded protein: CASSSRERLHSYNEQFF.

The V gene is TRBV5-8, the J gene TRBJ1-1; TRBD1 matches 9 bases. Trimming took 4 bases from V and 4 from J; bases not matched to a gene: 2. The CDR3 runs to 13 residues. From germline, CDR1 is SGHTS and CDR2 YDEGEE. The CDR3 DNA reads TGTGCCAGCAGCAGGGACAGGGCCACTGAAGCTTTCTTT. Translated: CASSRDRATEAFF.

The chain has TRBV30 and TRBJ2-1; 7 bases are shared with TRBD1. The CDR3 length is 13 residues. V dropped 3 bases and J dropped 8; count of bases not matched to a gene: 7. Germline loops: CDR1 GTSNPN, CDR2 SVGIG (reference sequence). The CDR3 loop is CAWSGGQDHEQFF. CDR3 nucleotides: TGTGCCTGGAGCGGCGGACAGGACCATGAGCAGTTCTTC.

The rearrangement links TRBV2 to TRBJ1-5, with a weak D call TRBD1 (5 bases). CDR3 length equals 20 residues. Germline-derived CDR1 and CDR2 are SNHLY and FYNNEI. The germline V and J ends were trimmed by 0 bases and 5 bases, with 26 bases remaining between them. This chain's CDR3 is CASSEALRSIQWTQYQPQHF. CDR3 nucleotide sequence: TGTGCCAGCAGTGAAGCGCTTCGGTCAATCCAGTGGACACAATATCAGCCCCAGCATTTT.

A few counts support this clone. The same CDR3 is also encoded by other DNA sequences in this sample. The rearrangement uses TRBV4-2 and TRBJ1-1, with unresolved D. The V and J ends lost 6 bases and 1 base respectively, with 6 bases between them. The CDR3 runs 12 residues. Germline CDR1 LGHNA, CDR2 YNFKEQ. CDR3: CASSPQNTEAFF. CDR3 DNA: TGTGCCAGCAGTCCCCAGAACACTGAAGCTTTCTTT.

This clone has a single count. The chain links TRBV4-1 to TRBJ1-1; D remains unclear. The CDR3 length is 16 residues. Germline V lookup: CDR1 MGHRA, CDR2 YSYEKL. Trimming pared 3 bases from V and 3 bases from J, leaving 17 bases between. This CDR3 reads CASSQRSGSGYTEAFF. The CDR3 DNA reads TGCGCCAGCAGCCAGCGATCGGGGAGCGGGTACACTGAAGCTTTCTTT.

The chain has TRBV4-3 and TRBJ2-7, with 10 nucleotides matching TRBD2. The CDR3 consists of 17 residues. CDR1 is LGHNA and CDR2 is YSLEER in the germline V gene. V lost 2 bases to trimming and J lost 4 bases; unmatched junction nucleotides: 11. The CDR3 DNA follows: TGCGCCAGCAGCCAATGGGGGAGCGGGAGGGCTACTTACGAGCAGTACTTC. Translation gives CASSQWGSGRATYEQYF.

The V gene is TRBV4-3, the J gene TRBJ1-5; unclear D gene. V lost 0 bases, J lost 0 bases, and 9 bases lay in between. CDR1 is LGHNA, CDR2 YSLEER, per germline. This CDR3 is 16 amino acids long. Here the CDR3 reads CASSQDWQNSNQPQHF. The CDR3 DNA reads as TGCGCCAGCAGCCAAGATTGGCAGAATAGCAATCAGCCCCAGCATTTT.

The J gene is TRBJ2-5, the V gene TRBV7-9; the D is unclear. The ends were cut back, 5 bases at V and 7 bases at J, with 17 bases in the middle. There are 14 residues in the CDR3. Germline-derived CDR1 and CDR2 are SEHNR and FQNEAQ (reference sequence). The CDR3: CASSPSPEAGTQYF. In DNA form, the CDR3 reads TGTGCCAGCAGCCCCTCCCCGGAAGCAGGGACCCAGTACTTC. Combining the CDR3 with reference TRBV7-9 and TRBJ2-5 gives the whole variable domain DTGVSQNPRHKITKRGQNVTFRCDPISEHNRLYWYRQTLGQGPEFLTYFQNEAQLEKSRLLSDRFSAERPKGSFSTLEIQRTEQGDSAMYLCASSPSPEAGTQYFGPGTRLLVL.

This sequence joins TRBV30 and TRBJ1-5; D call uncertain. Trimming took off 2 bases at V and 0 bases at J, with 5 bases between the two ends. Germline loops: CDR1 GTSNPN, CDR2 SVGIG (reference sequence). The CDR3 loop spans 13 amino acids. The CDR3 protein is CAWSPNSNQPQHF. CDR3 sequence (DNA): TGTGCCTGGAGTCCAAATAGCAATCAGCCCCAGCATTTT.

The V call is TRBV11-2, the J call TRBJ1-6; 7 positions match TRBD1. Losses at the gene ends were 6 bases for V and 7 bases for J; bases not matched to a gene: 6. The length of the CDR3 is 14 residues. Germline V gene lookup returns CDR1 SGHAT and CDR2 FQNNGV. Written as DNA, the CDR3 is TGTGCCAGCAGTAAGGACAGGCAAAATTCACCCCTCCACTTT. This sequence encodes CASSKDRQNSPLHF.

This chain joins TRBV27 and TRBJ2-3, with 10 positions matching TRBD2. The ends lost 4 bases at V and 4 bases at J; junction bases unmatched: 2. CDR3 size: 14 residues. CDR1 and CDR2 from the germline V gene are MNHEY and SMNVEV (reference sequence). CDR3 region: CASSWSGRADTQYF. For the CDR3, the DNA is TGTGCCAGCAGTTGGAGCGGGAGGGCAGATACGCAGTATTTT.

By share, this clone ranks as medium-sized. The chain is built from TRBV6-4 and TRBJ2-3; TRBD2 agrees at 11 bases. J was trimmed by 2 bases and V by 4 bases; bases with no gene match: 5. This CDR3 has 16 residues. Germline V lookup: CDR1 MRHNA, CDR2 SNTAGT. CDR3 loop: CASSVGTSGHTDTQYF. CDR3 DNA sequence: TGTGCCAGCAGTGTAGGGACTAGCGGCCACACAGATACGCAGTATTTT.

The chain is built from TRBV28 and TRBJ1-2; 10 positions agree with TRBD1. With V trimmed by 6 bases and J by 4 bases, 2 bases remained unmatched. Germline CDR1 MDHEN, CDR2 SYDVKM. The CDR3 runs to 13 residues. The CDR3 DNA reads TGTGCCAGCAGGACAGGGGGCTCCTATGGCTACACCTTC. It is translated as CASRTGGSYGYTF.

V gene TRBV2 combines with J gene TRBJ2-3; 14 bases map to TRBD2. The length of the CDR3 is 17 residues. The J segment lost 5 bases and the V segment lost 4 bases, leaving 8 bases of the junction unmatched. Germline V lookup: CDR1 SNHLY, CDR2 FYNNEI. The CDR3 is CASSVSGTSGSLDTQYF. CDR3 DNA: TGTGCCAGCAGTGTATCAGGGACTAGCGGGAGCTTAGATACGCAGTATTTT.

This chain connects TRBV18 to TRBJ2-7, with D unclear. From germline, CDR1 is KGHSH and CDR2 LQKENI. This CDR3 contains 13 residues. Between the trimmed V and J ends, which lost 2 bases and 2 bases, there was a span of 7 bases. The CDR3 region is CASSPELTYEQYF. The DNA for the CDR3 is TGTGCCAGCTCACCAGAACTAACCTACGAGCAGTACTTC.

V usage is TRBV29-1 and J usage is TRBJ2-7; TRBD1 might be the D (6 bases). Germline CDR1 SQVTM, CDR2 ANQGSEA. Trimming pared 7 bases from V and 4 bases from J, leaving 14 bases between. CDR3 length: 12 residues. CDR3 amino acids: CSGKGETYEQYF. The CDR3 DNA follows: TGCAGCGGAAAGGGGGAGACGTACGAGCAGTACTTC.

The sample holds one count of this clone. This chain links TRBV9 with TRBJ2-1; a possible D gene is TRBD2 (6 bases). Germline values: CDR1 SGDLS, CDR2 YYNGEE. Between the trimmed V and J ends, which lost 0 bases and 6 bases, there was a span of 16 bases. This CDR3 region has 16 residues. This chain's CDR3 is CASSVVSLASFNEQFF. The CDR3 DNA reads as TGTGCCAGCAGCGTAGTAAGCCTAGCGTCTTTCAATGAGCAGTTCTTC.

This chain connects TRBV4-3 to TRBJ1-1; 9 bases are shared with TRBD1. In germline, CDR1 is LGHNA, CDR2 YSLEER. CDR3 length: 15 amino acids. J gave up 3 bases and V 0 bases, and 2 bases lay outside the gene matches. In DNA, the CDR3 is TGCGCCAGCAGCCAAGATCGACAGGGGGACACTGAAGCTTTCTTT. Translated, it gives CASSQDRQGDTEAFF.